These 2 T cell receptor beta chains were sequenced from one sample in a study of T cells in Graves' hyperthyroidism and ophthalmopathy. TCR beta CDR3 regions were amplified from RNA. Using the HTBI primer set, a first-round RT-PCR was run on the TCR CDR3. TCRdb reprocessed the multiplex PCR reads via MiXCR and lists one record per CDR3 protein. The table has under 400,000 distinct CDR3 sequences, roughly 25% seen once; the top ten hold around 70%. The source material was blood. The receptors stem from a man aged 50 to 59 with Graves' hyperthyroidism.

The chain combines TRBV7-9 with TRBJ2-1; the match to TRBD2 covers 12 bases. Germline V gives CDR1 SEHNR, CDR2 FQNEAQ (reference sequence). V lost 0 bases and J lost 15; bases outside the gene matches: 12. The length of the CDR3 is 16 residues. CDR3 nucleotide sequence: TGTGCCAGCAGCTTAGCCGTTGGACTAGCGGGGTTAATGTTGTTCTTC. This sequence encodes CASSLAVGLAGLMLFF.

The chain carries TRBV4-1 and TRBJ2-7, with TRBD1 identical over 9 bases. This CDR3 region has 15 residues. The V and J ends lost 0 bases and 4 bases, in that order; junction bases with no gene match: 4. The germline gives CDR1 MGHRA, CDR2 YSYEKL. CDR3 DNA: TGCGCCAGCAGCCAAGAGGGACAGGGATTGTACGAGCAGTACTTC. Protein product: CASSQEGQGLYEQYF.